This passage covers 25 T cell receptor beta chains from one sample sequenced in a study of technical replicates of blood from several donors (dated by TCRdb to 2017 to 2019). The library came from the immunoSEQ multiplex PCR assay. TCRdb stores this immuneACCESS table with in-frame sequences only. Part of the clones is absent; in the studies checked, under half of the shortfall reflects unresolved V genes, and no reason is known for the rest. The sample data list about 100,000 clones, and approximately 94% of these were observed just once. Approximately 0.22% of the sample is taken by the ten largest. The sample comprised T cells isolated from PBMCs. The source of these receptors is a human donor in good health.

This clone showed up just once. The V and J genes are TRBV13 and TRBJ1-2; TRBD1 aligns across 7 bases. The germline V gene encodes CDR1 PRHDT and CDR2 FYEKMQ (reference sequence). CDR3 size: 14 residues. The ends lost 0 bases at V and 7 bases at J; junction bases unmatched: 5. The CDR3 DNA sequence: TGTGCCAGCAGCTTAGGGGGGACAGTCTCTGGCTACACCTTC. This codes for CASSLGGTVSGYTF. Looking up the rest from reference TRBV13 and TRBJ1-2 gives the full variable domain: AAGVIQSPRHLIKEKRETATLKCYPIPRHDTVYWYQQGPGQDPQFLISFYEKMQSDKGSIPDRFSAQQFSDYHSELNMSSLELGDSALYFCASSLGGTVSGYTFGSGTRLTVV.

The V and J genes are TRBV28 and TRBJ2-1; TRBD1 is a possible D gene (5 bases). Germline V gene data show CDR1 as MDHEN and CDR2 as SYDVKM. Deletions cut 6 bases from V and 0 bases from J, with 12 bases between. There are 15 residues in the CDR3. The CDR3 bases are TGTGCCAGCAGCCCCCTGGGGCTCTCCTACAATGAGCAGTTCTTC. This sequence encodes CASSPLGLSYNEQFF.

DNA for the CDR3: TGTGCCAGTAGTCCTTTCCAGCGGTCCCGGGAGCAGTACTTC. It encodes CASSPFQRSREQYF. This chain links TRBV19 with TRBJ2-7; perhaps TRBD2 as D (5 bases). V lost 5 bases and J lost 7, with 18 bases in between. CDR3 length: 14 amino acids. CDR1 is LNHDA and CDR2 is SQIVND in the germline V gene (reference sequence). The complete variable domain, with remaining parts taken from reference TRBV19 and TRBJ2-7, reads DGGITQSPKYLFRKEGQNVTLSCEQNLNHDAMYWYRQDPGQGLRLIYYSQIVNDFQKGDIAEGYSVSREKKESFPLTVTSAQKNPTAFYLCASSPFQRSREQYFGPGTRLTVT.

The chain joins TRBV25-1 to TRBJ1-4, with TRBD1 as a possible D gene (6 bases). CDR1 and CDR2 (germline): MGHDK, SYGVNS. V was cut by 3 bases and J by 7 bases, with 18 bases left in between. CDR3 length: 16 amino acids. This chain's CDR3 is CASSDAQGRAGEKLFF. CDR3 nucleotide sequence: TGTGCCAGCAGTGATGCCCAGGGGCGGGCGGGTGAAAAACTGTTTTTT.

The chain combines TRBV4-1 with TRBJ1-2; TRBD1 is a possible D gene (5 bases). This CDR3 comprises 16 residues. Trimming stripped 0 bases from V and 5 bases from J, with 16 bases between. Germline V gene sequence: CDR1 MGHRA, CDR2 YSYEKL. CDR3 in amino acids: CASSQDGGARDYGYTF. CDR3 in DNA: TGCGCCAGCAGCCAAGACGGTGGGGCCAGGGATTATGGCTACACCTTC.

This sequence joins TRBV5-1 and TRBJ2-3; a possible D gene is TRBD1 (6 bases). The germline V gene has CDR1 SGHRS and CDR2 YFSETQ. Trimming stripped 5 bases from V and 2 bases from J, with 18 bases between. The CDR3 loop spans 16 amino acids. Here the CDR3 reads CASRPSYGGSTDTQYF. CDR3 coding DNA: TGCGCCAGCAGGCCTTCTTATGGGGGCTCCACAGATACGCAGTATTTT.

The CDR3 nucleotides read TGTGCCAGCAGGGGCCTCGGAGAAAAACTGTTTTTT. Protein sequence: CASRGLGEKLFF. This sequence joins TRBV7-2 and TRBJ1-4; D is ambiguous. Germline V gene sequence: CDR1 SGHTA, CDR2 FQGNSA. V lost 6 bases and J lost 8, with 10 bases in between. The CDR3 extends over 12 amino acids.

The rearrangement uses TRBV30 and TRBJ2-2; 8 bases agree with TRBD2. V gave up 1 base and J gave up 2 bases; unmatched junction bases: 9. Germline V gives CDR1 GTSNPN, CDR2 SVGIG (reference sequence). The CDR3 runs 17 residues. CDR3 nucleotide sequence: TGTGCCTGGAGTGCACCCAGCGGGAGTGCCAACACCGGGGAGCTGTTTTTT. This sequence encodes CAWSAPSGSANTGELFF.

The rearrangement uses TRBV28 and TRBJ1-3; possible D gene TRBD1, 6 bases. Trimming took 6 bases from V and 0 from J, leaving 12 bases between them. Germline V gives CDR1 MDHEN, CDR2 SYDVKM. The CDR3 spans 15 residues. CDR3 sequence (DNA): TGTGCCAGCAGCCTTGACAGGCCCTCTGGAAACACCATATATTTT. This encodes CASSLDRPSGNTIYF.

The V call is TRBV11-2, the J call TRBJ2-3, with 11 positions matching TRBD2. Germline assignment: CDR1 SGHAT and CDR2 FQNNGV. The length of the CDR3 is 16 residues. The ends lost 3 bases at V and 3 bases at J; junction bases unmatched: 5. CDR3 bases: TGTGCCAGCAGCTTCCTGACTAGCGGGGTAACAGATACGCAGTATTTT. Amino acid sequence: CASSFLTSGVTDTQYF.

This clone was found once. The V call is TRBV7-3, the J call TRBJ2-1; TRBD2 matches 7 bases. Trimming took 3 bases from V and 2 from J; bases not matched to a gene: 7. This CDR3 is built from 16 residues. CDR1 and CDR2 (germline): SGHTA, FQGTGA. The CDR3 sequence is CASSLGGTGPYNEQFF. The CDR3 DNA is TGTGCCAGCAGCTTGGGGGGGACTGGTCCCTACAATGAGCAGTTCTTC.

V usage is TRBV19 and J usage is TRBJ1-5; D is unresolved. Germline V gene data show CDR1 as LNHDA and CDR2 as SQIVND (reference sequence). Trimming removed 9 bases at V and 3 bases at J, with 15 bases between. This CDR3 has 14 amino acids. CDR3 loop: CASRLPYPNQPQHF. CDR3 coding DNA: TGTGCCAGCCGACTCCCCTATCCCAATCAGCCCCAGCATTTT. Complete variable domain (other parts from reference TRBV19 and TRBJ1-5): DGGITQSPKYLFRKEGQNVTLSCEQNLNHDAMYWYRQDPGQGLRLIYYSQIVNDFQKGDIAEGYSVSREKKESFPLTVTSAQKNPTAFYLCASRLPYPNQPQHFGDGTRLSIL.

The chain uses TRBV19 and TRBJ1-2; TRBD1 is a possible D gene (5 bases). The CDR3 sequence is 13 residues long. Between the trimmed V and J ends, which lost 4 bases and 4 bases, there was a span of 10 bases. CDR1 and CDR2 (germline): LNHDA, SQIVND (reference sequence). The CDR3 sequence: CASSTGDGYGYTF. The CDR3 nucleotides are TGTGCCAGTAGTACGGGGGATGGCTATGGCTACACCTTC.

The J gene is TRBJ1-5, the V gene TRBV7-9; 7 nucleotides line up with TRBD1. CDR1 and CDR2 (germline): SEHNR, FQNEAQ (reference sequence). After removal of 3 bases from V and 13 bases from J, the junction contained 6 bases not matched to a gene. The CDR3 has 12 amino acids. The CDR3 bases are TGTGCCAGCAGCTTTCTGACAGGGCCTCAGCATTTT. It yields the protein CASSFLTGPQHF.

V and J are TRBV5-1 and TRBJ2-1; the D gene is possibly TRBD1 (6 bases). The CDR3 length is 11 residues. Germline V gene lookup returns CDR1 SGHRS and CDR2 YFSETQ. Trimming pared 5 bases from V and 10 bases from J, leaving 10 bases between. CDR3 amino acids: CASRQGYEQFF. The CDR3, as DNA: TGCGCCAGCAGACAGGGATACGAGCAGTTCTTC.

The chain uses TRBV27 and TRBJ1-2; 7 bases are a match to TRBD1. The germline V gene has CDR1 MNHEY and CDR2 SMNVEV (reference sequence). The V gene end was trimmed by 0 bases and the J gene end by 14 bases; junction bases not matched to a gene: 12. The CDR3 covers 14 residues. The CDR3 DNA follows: TGTGCCAGCAGTTTATCCTCGACAGGGAGAGGTTTAACCTTC. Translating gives CASSLSSTGRGLTF.

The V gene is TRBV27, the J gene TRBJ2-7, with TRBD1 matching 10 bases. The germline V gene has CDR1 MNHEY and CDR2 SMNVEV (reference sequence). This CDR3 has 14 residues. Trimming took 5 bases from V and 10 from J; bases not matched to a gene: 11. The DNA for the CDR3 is TGTGCCAGCAGTCCGGGACAGGGGAGGATAGGTCAGTACTTC. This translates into CASSPGQGRIGQYF.

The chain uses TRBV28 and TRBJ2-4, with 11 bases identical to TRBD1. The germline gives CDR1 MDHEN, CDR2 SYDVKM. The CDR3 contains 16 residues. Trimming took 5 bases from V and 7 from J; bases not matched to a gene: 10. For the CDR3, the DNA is TGTGCCAGCAGTCCGTACCCGGGACAGGGGGGGAACATTCAGTACTTC. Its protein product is CASSPYPGQGGNIQYF.

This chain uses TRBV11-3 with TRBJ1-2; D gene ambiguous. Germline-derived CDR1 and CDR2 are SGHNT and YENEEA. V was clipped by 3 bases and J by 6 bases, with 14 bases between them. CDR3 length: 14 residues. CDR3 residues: CASSFGSALDGYTF. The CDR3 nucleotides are TGTGCCAGCAGCTTCGGGTCGGCTCTTGATGGCTACACCTTC.

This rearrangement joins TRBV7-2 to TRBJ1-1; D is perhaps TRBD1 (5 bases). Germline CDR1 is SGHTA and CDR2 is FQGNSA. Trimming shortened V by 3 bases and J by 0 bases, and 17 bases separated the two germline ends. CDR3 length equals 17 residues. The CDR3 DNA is TGTGCCAGCAGCTTCGATTTGATTGGACATTTGAACACTGAAGCTTTCTTT. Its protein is CASSFDLIGHLNTEAFF.

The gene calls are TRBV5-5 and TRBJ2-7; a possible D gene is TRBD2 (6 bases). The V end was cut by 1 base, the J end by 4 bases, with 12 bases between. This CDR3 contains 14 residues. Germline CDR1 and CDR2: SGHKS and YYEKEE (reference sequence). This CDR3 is CASSLRRDRYEQYF. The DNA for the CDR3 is TGTGCCAGCAGCTTGCGGAGGGATCGGTACGAGCAGTACTTC.

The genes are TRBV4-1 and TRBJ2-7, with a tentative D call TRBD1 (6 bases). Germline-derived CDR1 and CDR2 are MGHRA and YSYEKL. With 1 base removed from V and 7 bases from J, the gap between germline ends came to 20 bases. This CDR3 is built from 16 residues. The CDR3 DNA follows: TGCGCCAGCAGCCAAGGGACCGGGACACTCCCCGGGGAGCAGTACTTC. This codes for CASSQGTGTLPGEQYF.

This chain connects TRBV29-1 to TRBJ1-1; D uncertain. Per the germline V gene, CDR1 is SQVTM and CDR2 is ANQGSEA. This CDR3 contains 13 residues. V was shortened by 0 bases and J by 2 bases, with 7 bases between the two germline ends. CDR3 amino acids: CSVEEFLNTEAFF. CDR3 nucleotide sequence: TGCAGCGTTGAAGAGTTCCTTAACACTGAAGCTTTCTTT.

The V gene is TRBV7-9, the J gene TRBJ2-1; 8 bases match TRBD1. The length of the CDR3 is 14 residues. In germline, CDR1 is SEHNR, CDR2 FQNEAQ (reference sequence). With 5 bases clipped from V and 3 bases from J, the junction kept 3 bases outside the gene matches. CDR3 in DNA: TGTGCCAGCAGCAACAGGGGGGACTACAATGAGCAGTTCTTC. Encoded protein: CASSNRGDYNEQFF. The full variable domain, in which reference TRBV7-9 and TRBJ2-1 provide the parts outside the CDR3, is DTGVSQNPRHKITKRGQNVTFRCDPISEHNRLYWYRQTLGQGPEFLTYFQNEAQLEKSRLLSDRFSAERPKGSFSTLEIQRTEQGDSAMYLCASSNRGDYNEQFFGPGTRLTVL.

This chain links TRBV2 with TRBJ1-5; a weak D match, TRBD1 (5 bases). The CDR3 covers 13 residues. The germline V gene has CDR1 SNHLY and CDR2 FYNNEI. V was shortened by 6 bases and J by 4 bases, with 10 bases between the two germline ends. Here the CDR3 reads CASSQDSNQPQHF. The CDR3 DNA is TGTGCCAGCAGCCAAGACAGTAATCAGCCCCAGCATTTT.